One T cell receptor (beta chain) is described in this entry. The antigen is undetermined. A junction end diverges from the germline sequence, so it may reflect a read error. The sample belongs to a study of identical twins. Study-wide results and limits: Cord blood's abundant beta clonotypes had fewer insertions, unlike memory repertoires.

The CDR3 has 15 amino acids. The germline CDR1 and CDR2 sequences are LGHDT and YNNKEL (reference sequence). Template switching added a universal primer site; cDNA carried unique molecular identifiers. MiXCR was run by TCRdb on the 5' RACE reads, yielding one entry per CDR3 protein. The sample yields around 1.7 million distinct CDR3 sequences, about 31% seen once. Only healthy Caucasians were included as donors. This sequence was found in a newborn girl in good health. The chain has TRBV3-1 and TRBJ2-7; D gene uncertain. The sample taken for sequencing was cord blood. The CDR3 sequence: CASGQDPRTGYEQYF. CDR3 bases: TGTGCCAGCGGCCAAGATCCAAGGACGGGCTACGAGCAGTACTTC.